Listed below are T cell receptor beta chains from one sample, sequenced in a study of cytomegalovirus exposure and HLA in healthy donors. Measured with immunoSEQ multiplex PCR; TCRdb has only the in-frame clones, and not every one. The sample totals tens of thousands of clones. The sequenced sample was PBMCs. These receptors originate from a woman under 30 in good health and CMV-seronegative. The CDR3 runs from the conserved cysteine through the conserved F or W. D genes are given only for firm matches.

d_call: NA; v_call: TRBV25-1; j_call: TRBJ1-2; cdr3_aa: CASSEWGETRNGYTF; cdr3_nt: TGTGCCAGCAGTGAATGGGGAGAGACACGGAATGGCTACACCTTC
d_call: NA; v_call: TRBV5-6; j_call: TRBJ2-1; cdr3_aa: CASSPTYNEQFF; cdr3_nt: TGTGCCAGCAGCCCTACCTACAATGAGCAGTTCTTC
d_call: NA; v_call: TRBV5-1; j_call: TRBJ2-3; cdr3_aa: CASSEGPGNTDTQYF; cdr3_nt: TGCGCCAGCAGCGAGGGCCCCGGGAACACAGATACGCAGTATTTT
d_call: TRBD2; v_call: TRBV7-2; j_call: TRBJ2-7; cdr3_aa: CASSLVGLAGAEQYF; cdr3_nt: TGTGCCAGCAGCTTAGTAGGGCTAGCGGGGGCCGAGCAGTACTTC
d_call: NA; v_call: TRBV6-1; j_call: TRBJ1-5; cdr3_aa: CASSELGSDQPQHF; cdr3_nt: TGTGCCAGCAGTGAATTAGGCAGCGATCAGCCCCAGCATTTT
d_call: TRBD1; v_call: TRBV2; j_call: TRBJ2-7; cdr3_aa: CASSEVRGQGFGQYF; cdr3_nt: TGTGCCAGCAGTGAAGTTCGGGGACAGGGCTTTGGACAGTACTTC
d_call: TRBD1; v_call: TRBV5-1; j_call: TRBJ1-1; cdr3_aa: CASSQSTGGGTEAFF; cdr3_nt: TGCGCCAGCAGCCAATCTACAGGGGGTGGGACTGAAGCTTTCTTT
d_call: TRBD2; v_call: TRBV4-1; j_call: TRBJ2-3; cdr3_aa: CASSQEGLAGRTQYF; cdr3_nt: TGCGCCAGCAGCCAAGAAGGGCTAGCGGGGCGTACGCAGTATTTT
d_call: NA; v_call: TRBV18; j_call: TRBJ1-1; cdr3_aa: CASSQLPGTEAFF; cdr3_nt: TGTGCCAGCTCACAACTCCCGGGCACTGAAGCTTTCTTT
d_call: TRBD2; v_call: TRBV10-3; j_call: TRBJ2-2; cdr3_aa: CAISEELAGDTGELFF; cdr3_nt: TGTGCCATCAGTGAGGAACTAGCGGGAGACACCGGGGAGCTGTTTTTT
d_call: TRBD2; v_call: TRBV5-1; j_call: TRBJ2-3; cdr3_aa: CASSLGLAGGPEPYTDTQYF; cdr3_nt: TGCGCCAGCAGCTTGGGACTAGCGGGAGGGCCCGAGCCATACACAGATACGCAGTATTTT
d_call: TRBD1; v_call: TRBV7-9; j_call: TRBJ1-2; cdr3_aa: CASSLVNRGYGYTF; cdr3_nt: TGTGCCAGCAGCTTAGTTAACAGGGGGTATGGCTACACCTTC
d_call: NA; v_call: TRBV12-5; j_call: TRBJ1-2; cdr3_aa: CASGPGADYGYTF; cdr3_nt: TGTGCTAGTGGCCCAGGGGCAGACTATGGCTACACCTTC
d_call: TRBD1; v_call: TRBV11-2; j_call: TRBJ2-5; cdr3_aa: CASSLVPDRDETQYF; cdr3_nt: TGTGCCAGCAGCTTAGTACCCGACAGGGATGAGACCCAGTACTTC
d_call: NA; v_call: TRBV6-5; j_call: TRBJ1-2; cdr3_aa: CASSRLVGAWGYTF; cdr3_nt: TGTGCCAGCAGCCGTCTGGTAGGGGCGTGGGGCTACACCTTC
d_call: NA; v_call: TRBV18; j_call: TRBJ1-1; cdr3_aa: CASSLSRDTEAFF; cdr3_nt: TGTGCCAGCTCACTATCCCGGGACACTGAAGCTTTCTTT
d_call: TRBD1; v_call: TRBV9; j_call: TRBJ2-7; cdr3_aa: CASSVEGTAYEQYF; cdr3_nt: TGTGCCAGCAGCGTAGAAGGGACAGCCTACGAGCAGTACTTC
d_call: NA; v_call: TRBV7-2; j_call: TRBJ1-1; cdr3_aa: CASSFRSGETEAFF; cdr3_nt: TGTGCCAGCAGCTTTCGTTCGGGGGAGACTGAAGCTTTCTTT
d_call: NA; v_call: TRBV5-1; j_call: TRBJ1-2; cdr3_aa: CASSLAPSIPSGYTF; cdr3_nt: TGCGCCAGCAGCTTGGCGCCGAGCATACCCTCTGGCTACACCTTC
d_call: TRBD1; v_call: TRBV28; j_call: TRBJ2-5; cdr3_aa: CASNIPTGGGENQYF; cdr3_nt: TGTGCCAGCAATATACCGACAGGGGGCGGAGAGAACCAGTACTTC
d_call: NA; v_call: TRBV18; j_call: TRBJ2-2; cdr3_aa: CASSYRGLSGELFF; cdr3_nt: TGTGCCAGCTCGTACCGAGGATTGTCCGGGGAGCTGTTTTTT
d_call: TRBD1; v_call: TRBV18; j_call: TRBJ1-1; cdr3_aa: CASSPGTGGLSTEAFF; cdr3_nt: TGTGCCAGCTCGCCCGGGACAGGGGGCCTTAGTACTGAAGCTTTCTTT
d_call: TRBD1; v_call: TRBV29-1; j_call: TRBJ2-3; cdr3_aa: CSVDLQGPTDTQYF; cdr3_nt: TGCAGCGTCGACCTACAGGGGCCCACAGATACGCAGTATTTT
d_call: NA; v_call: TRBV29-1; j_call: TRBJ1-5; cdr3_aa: CSVGGGNTGCNQPQHF; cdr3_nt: TGCAGCGTTGGGGGAGGGAACACAGGGTGCAATCAGCCCCAGCATTTT
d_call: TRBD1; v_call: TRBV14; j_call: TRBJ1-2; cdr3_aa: CASSQRTGANYGYTF; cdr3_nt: TGTGCCAGCAGCCAACGGACAGGGGCAAACTATGGCTACACCTTC
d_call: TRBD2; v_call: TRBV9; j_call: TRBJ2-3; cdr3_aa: CASSALSQRGGGTQYF; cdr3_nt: TGTGCCAGCAGCGCCCTTTCCCAGCGGGGGGGCGGTACGCAGTATTTT
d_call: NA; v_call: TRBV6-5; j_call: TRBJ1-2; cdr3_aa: CASSYDTDYGYTF; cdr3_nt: TGTGCCAGCAGTTATGACACCGACTATGGCTACACCTTC
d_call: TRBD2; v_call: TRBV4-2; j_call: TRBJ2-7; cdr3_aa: CASSQDGSGGPLEQYF; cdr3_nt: TGTGCCAGCAGCCAAGATGGGAGCGGGGGCCCCCTGGAGCAGTACTTC
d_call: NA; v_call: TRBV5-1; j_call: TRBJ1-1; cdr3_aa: CASSLDRQNTEAFF; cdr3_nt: TGCGCCAGCAGCTTAGATAGACAAAACACTGAAGCTTTCTTT
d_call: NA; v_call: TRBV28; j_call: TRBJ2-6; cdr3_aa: CASSPKTVLTF; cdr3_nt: TGTGCCAGCAGCCCCAAGACAGTCCTGACTTTC
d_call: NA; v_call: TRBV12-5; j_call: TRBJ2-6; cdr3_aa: CASGSSGANVLTF; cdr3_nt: TGTGCTAGTGGCTCCTCTGGGGCCAACGTCCTGACTTTC
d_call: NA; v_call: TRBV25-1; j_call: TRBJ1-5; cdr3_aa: CASSELDSPTDQPQHF; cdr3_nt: TGTGCCAGCAGTGAACTTGACAGCCCGACGGATCAGCCCCAGCATTTT
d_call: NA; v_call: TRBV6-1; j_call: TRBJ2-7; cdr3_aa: CASRRGGENEEQYF; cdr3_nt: TGTGCCAGCCGGCGCGGCGGGGAAAATGAAGAGCAGTACTTC
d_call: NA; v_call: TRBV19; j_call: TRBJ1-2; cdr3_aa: CASSSGRKIYGYTF; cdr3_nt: TGTGCCAGTAGCAGCGGACGGAAGATCTATGGCTACACCTTC
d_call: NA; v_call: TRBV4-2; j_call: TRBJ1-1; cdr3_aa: CASSPQWGGNTEAFF; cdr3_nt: TGTGCCAGCAGCCCCCAATGGGGAGGGAACACTGAAGCTTTCTTT
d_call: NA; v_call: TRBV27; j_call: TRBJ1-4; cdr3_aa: CASSQSVGLSGEEKLFF; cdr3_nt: TGTGCCAGCAGCCAGTCGGTTGGACTCTCCGGTGAGGAAAAACTGTTTTTT
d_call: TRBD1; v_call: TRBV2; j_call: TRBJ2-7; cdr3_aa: CASQSGTGYYEQYF; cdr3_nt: TGTGCCAGCCAATCCGGGACAGGGTACTACGAGCAGTACTTC
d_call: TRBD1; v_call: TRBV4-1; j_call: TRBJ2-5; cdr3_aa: CASSQVQGGLQETQYF; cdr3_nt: TGCGCCAGCAGCCAAGTTCAAGGGGGCCTCCAAGAGACCCAGTACTTC
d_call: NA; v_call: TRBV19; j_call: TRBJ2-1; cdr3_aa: CASETRGSGINEQFF; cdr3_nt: TGTGCCAGTGAGACGAGGGGGTCTGGGATTAATGAGCAGTTCTTC
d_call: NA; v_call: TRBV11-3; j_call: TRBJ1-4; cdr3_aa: CASSRPGTSLSEGKLFF; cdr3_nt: TGTGCCAGCAGCCGCCCCGGGACATCCCTTAGTGAGGGAAAACTGTTTTTT
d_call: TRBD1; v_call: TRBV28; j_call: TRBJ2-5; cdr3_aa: CASSLLGTGPQETQYF; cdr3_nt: TGTGCCAGCAGCCTCTTAGGGACAGGCCCCCAAGAGACCCAGTACTTC
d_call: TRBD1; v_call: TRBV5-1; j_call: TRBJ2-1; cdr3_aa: CASQVQGAYNEQFF; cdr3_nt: TGCGCCTCGCAGGTCCAGGGGGCCTACAATGAGCAGTTCTTC
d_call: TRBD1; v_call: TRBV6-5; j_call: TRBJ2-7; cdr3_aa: CASSYGDRFYEQYF; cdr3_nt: TGTGCCAGCAGTTACGGGGACAGGTTTTACGAGCAGTACTTC
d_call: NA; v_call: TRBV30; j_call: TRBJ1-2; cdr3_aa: CAWSRVQGGYGYTF; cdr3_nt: TGTGCCTGGAGTAGAGTTCAGGGAGGCTATGGCTACACCTTC
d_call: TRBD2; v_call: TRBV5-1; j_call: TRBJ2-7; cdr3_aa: CASSLGTSGLETSYEQYF; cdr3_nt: TGCGCCAGCAGCTTGGGGACTAGCGGCCTTGAGACCTCCTACGAGCAGTACTTC